Below, 22 T cell receptor beta chains from the same sample are listed, as sequenced in a study of shared clonotypes between healthy human individuals. Cells designated naive CD8 were CD45RO-negative and were positively selected for CCR7, with terminally differentiated effector memory CD45RA+ cells excluded. Generated by immunoSEQ multiplex PCR, the TCRdb table keeps only in-frame clones and is missing some. The sample records millions of clones, approximately 95% being singletons. Sequenced input: naive CD8+ T cells sorted from blood. The source is a man between 18 and 35 years old in good health.

As to this clone: Other DNA sequences in the sample encode the same CDR3. This CDR3 reads CASSARGYEQYF. CDR3 coding DNA: TGTGCCAGCAGCGCTCGGGGTTACGAGCAGTACTTC. The chain joins TRBV7-9 to TRBJ2-7; the D gene is possibly TRBD2 (5 bases). CDR1 and CDR2 (germline): SEHNR, FQNEAQ (reference sequence). The CDR3 runs to 12 residues. With 5 bases removed from V and 4 bases from J, the gap between germline ends came to 9 bases. Full variable domain (outside the CDR3, taken from reference TRBV7-9 and TRBJ2-7): DTGVSQNPRHKITKRGQNVTFRCDPISEHNRLYWYRQTLGQGPEFLTYFQNEAQLEKSRLLSDRFSAERPKGSFSTLEIQRTEQGDSAMYLCASSARGYEQYFGPGTRLTVT.

This chain joins TRBV29-1 and TRBJ2-5; no reliable D call. The DNA end lines up better with TRBJ2-7; the J call may be wrong. The length of the CDR3 is 14 residues. Germline CDR1 SQVTM, CDR2 ANQGSEA. This CDR3 reads CSVENGAASYEQYF. In nucleotides, the CDR3 is TGCAGCGTTGAAAACGGTGCGGCCTCCTACGAGCAGTACTTC.

In this sample, this clone turned up once. The V and J genes are TRBV6-1 and TRBJ1-5, with D possibly being TRBD1 (5 bases). This CDR3 contains 15 residues. V gave up 2 bases and J gave up 2 bases, with 10 bases separating them. Germline V lookup: CDR1 MNHNS, CDR2 SASEGT. CDR3 amino acids: CASSETRVGNQPQHF. The CDR3 DNA sequence: TGTGCCAGCAGTGAAACCAGGGTAGGCAATCAGCCCCAGCATTTT.

This chain connects TRBV19 to TRBJ1-1; TRBD1 aligns across 10 bases. V shed 5 bases, J shed 3 bases, and the junction held 6 bases outside the gene matches. Per the germline V gene, CDR1 is LNHDA and CDR2 is SQIVND (reference sequence). This CDR3 has 15 residues. CDR3 in amino acids: CASSPPGQGYTEAFF. CDR3 bases: TGTGCCAGTAGTCCACCGGGACAGGGGTACACTGAAGCTTTCTTT.

The genes are TRBV19 and TRBJ2-1; perhaps TRBD2 as D (6 bases). Trimming removed 7 bases at V and 3 bases at J, with 13 bases between. The CDR3 is 14 amino acids. In germline, CDR1 is LNHDA, CDR2 SQIVND (reference sequence). CDR3 in amino acids: CASNLGGIYNEQFF. CDR3 bases: TGTGCCAGTAACCTGGGAGGCATCTACAATGAGCAGTTCTTC.

The chain is built from TRBV13 and TRBJ1-1, with TRBD1 identical over 8 bases. From germline, CDR1 is PRHDT and CDR2 FYEKMQ (reference sequence). Unmatched junction bases numbered 11, after V lost 0 bases and J lost 2 bases. The CDR3 contains 18 residues. CDR3 nucleotides: TGTGCCAGCAGCTTAGGGGACGGACAGGGAGGGAGAAACACTGAAGCTTTCTTT. Its translation is CASSLGDGQGGRNTEAFF.

This chain uses TRBV2 with TRBJ2-7, with D unclear. Between the trimmed V and J ends, which lost 8 bases and 0 bases, there was a span of 20 bases. Germline loops: CDR1 SNHLY, CDR2 FYNNEI. This CDR3 spans 16 amino acids. The CDR3 nucleotides are TGTGCCAGCCTAGGTGAAGGAACGTTGAGCTCCTACGAGCAGTACTTC. Its protein product is CASLGEGTLSSYEQYF.

This chain joins TRBV7-2 and TRBJ2-1, with TRBD2 matching over 11 bases. The trim removed 5 bases at V and 9 bases at J, leaving 12 bases unmatched. Per germline, CDR1 SGHTA and CDR2 FQGNSA. The length of the CDR3 is 16 residues. The CDR3 DNA is TGTGCCAGCAGCCCGCGGCTAGCGGGAGGCCTAACTGAGCAGTTCTTC. This encodes CASSPRLAGGLTEQFF.

The gene calls are TRBV7-2 and TRBJ2-5; 9 bases are shared with TRBD2. Germline V gives CDR1 SGHTA, CDR2 FQGNSA. The V segment lost 6 bases and the J segment 4 bases; nucleotides outside the gene matches: 12. The CDR3 contains 16 residues. The CDR3 coding sequence is TGTGCCAGCAGACCCGGGGTAGCGGGAGTGGTAGAGACCCAGTACTTC. Translating it yields CASRPGVAGVVETQYF.

V usage is TRBV18 and J usage is TRBJ1-1, with a possible D match to TRBD1 (6 bases). CDR1 is KGHSH, CDR2 LQKENI, per germline. CDR3 length: 16 residues. Trimming removed 4 bases from V and 5 bases from J, with 20 bases in between. Here the CDR3 reads CASSHPPPQRGTEAFF. Written as DNA, the CDR3 is TGTGCCAGCTCACACCCGCCCCCACAAAGGGGGACTGAAGCTTTCTTT.

This clone was picked up one time. V is TRBV7-6 and J is TRBJ2-2; D remains ambiguous. This CDR3 contains 12 residues. Per the germline V gene, CDR1 is SGHVS and CDR2 is FNYEAQ. V gave up 2 bases and J gave up 5 bases, with 3 bases separating them. CDR3 protein: CASSLSTGELFF. Here the CDR3 DNA reads TGTGCCAGCAGCTTAAGTACCGGGGAGCTGTTTTTT.

The chain is built from TRBV27 and TRBJ1-5; tentatively, D is TRBD1 (5 bases). Germline V gene data show CDR1 as MNHEY and CDR2 as SMNVEV (reference sequence). The CDR3 is made up of 16 amino acids. Trimming left V 6 bases short and J 2 bases short, with 17 bases between. CDR3 residues: CASSLLGEVGNQPQHF. The CDR3 DNA is TGTGCCAGCAGCCTCCTGGGGGAGGTTGGCAATCAGCCCCAGCATTTT.

V is TRBV7-9 and J is TRBJ2-7; 8 bases line up with TRBD1. Germline-derived CDR1 and CDR2 are SEHNR and FQNEAQ (reference sequence). The CDR3 extends over 16 amino acids. Unmatched junction bases numbered 6, after V lost 1 base and J lost 1 base. CDR3 in amino acids: CASSLVSGGLSYEQYF. CDR3 coding DNA: TGTGCCAGCAGCTTAGTGTCAGGGGGCCTGTCCTACGAGCAGTACTTC.

This clone was observed a single time. The rearrangement links TRBV6-5 to TRBJ2-3; 11 nucleotides agree with TRBD2. V lost 6 bases to trimming and J lost 4 bases; unmatched junction nucleotides: 6. CDR1 is MNHEY, CDR2 SVGAGI, per germline. The CDR3 has 15 residues. CDR3 sequence (DNA): TGTGCCAGCAGCGCACTAGCGGGAGCGGCAGATACGCAGTATTTT. The encoded protein is CASSALAGAADTQYF.

V gene TRBV5-1 combines with J gene TRBJ1-1; no definite D call. CDR3 length equals 12 residues. Germline V gene sequence: CDR1 SGHRS, CDR2 YFSETQ. Between the trimmed V and J ends, which lost 1 base and 6 bases, there was a span of 7 bases. CDR3 in amino acids: CASSLSGAEAFF. For the CDR3, the DNA is TGCGCCAGCAGCTTGTCCGGGGCTGAAGCTTTCTTT.

The V and J genes are TRBV5-6 and TRBJ2-3; D gene ambiguous. CDR1 SGHDT and CDR2 YYEEEE come from the germline V gene. V was shortened by 3 bases and J by 3 bases, with 8 bases between the two germline ends. The CDR3 totals 13 residues. The CDR3 region has the DNA TGTGCCAGCAGCTCGCCGGTTACAGATACGCAGTATTTT. It specifies CASSSPVTDTQYF.

The chain is built from TRBV11-3 and TRBJ2-1; no clear D. The CDR3 is made up of 13 amino acids. Looked up from germline, CDR1 is SGHNT and CDR2 is YENEEA. Trimming removed 1 base at V and 6 bases at J, with 7 bases between. Here the CDR3 reads CASSLGLINEQFF. The DNA for the CDR3 is TGTGCCAGCAGCTTAGGTCTCATCAATGAGCAGTTCTTC. Combining the CDR3 with reference TRBV11-3 and TRBJ2-1 gives the whole variable domain EAGVVQSPRYKIIEKKQPVAFWCNPISGHNTLYWYLQNLGQGPELLIRYENEEAVDDSQLPKDRFSAERLKGVDSTLKIQPAELGDSAVYLCASSLGLINEQFFGPGTRLTVL.

This clone was counted a single time. This chain connects TRBV30 to TRBJ1-4, with TRBD1 matching over 7 bases. V trimming: 1 base; J trimming: 7 bases; junction bases outside the gene matches: 9. The CDR3 length is 15 residues. Germline loops: CDR1 GTSNPN, CDR2 SVGIG (reference sequence). The CDR3 nucleotides are TGTGCCTGGAGTGAGTGGACAGGTCGGGGTGAAAAACTGTTTTTT. It encodes CAWSEWTGRGEKLFF.

V usage is TRBV7-2 and J usage is TRBJ2-7, with 7 bases matching TRBD1. V lost 3 bases and J lost 6; bases outside the gene matches: 8. Germline V gene lookup returns CDR1 SGHTA and CDR2 FQGNSA. This CDR3 contains 14 residues. The CDR3 spells CASSFNRGWGEQYF. CDR3 sequence (DNA): TGTGCCAGCAGCTTTAACAGGGGATGGGGCGAGCAGTACTTC. The entire variable domain, with the rest obtained from reference TRBV7-2 and TRBJ2-7, is as follows: GAGVSQSPSNKVTEKGKDVELRCDPISGHTALYWYRQSLGQGLEFLIYFQGNSAPDKSGLPSDRFSAERTGGSVSTLTIQRTQQEDSAVYLCASSFNRGWGEQYFGPGTRLTVT.

The chain combines TRBV7-8 with TRBJ2-2, with D possibly matching TRBD2 (6 bases). The germline V gene has CDR1 SGHVS and CDR2 FQNEAQ. Deletions cut 6 bases from V and 1 base from J, with 21 bases between. This CDR3 is built from 18 residues. In DNA, the CDR3 is TGTGCCAGCAGTTGGGTTCTAGCGAGCGCCGAGAACACCGGGGAGCTGTTTTTT. It is translated as CASSWVLASAENTGELFF. Drawing the rest from reference TRBV7-8 and TRBJ2-2, the complete variable domain is GAGVSQSPRYKVAKRGQDVALRCDPISGHVSLFWYQQALGQGPEFLTYFQNEAQLDKSGLPSDRFFAERPEGSVSTLKIQRTQQEDSAVYLCASSWVLASAENTGELFFGEGSRLTVL.

J is TRBJ2-3 and V is TRBV5-1, with 9 bases that match TRBD2. Germline lookup yields CDR1 SGHRS and CDR2 YFSETQ. Trimming removed 4 bases from V and 6 bases from J; junction bases left unmatched: 3. The length of the CDR3 is 13 residues. The CDR3 protein is CASSTGLADTQYF. DNA for the CDR3: TGCGCCAGCAGCACCGGACTAGCGGATACGCAGTATTTT.

The J gene is TRBJ1-2, the V gene TRBV4-1, with 9 bases that match TRBD1. Germline values: CDR1 MGHRA, CDR2 YSYEKL. Trimming cost V 3 bases and J 8 bases; bases outside gene matches: 7. The CDR3 runs to 14 residues. Here the CDR3 DNA reads TGCGCCAGCAGCCACGGGACAGGGACGTCCGGCTACACCTTC. The encoded protein is CASSHGTGTSGYTF.